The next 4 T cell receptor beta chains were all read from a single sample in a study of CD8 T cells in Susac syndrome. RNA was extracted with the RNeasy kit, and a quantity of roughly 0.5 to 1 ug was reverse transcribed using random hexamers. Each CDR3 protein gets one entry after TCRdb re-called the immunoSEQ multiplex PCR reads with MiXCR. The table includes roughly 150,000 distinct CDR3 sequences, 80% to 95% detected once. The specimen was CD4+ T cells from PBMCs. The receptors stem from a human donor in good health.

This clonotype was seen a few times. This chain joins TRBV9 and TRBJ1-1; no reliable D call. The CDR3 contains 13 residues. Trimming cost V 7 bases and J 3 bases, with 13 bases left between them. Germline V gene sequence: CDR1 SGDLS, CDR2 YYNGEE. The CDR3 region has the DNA TGTGCCAGCTCCTCGGGTCGAGACACTGAAGCTTTCTTT. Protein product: CASSSGRDTEAFF.

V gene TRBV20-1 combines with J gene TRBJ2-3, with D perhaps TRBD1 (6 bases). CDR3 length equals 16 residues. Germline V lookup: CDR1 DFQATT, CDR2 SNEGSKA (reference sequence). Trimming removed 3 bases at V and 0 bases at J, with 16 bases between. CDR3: CSASVGWGLSTDTQYF. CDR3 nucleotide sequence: TGCAGTGCTAGCGTCGGGTGGGGGCTAAGCACAGATACGCAGTATTTT.

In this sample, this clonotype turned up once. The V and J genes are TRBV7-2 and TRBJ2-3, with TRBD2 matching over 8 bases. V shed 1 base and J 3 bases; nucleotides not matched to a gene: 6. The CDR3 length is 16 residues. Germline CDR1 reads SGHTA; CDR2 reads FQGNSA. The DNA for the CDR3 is TGTGCCAGCAGCTTAGGGGTGGCGGGGGGTACAGATACGCAGTATTTT. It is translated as CASSLGVAGGTDTQYF.

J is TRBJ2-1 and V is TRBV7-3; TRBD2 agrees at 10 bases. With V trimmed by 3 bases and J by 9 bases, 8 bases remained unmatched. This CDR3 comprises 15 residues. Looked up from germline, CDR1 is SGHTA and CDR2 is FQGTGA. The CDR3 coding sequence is TGTGCCAGCAGCTTTGAGAGCGGGGGGGCTCGTGAGCAGTTCTTC. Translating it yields CASSFESGGAREQFF.